This passage covers 30 T cell receptor beta chains from one sample sequenced in a study of low-dose radiotherapy and immunotherapy resistance in tumors. Sample time point: before trial treatment. TRAV- and TRBV-specific primers were used for first-strand cDNA, which covered alpha and beta chains. Over around 19 PCR cycles, TCRs were amplified from a constant-region primer and V-primer adapter. One entry per CDR3 protein results from TCRdb running MiXCR on the reads. The sample contains tens of thousands of distinct CDR3 sequences, 25% to 40% of which appear only once. The sequenced sample was PBMCs, obtained before treatment. The origin of the receptors is a male donor with gallbladder cancer.

The J gene is TRBJ1-3, the V gene TRBV27, with TRBD1 matching over 9 bases. V gave up 0 bases and J gave up 2 bases; unmatched junction bases: 5. The CDR3 is made up of 17 amino acids. Germline CDR1 and CDR2: MNHEY and SMNVEV (reference sequence). This CDR3 is CASSLSGRQGAGNTIYF. CDR3 sequence (DNA): TGTGCCAGCAGTTTATCTGGGCGACAGGGGGCTGGAAACACCATATATTTT.

In the case of this clonotype: An end of the junction does not agree with germline; a read error may underlie this. CDR3 DNA: TGTGCCAGCACCCCACGGGGAGTTAGGAACACTGTAGCTTTCTTT. This codes for CASTPRGVRNTVAFF. The chain recombines TRBV2 with TRBJ1-1, with no clear D. Germline V lookup: CDR1 SNHLY, CDR2 FYNNEI. The CDR3 has 15 residues.

V and J are TRBV19 and TRBJ2-3; D assignment may be TRBD1 or TRBD2 (5 bases each). V was pared by 3 bases and J by 1 base, with 8 bases between. This CDR3 has 14 amino acids. Germline CDR1 LNHDA, CDR2 SQIVND (reference sequence). The CDR3 nucleotides read TGTGCCAGTAGTATGGTGGGGGGCACAGATACGCAGTATTTT. Its protein is CASSMVGGTDTQYF.

The chain joins TRBV20-1 to TRBJ2-4; D ambiguous. CDR1 DFQATT and CDR2 SNEGSKA come from the germline V gene (reference sequence). CDR3 length: 10 amino acids. The CDR3 DNA reads as TGCAGCGTTCGTAAGAGCAGGCTGTACTTC. Its translation: CSVRKSRLYF.

There are many counts of this clonotype. The gene calls are TRBV15 and TRBJ2-5; perhaps D is TRBD1 or TRBD2 (6 bases each). The germline gives CDR1 LNHNV, CDR2 YYDKDF (reference sequence). V was clipped by 8 bases and J by 2 bases, with 12 bases between them. This CDR3 comprises 13 residues. The CDR3: CATCEGGQETQYF. The DNA for the CDR3 is TGTGCCACCTGTGAGGGGGGTCAAGAGACCCAGTACTTC.

The chain uses TRBV6-1 and TRBJ1-5; D might be TRBD1 (5 bases). V was shortened by 0 bases and J by 5 bases, with 11 bases between the two germline ends. The CDR3 spans 15 residues. Germline V gene sequence: CDR1 MNHNS, CDR2 SASEGT. The CDR3 sequence is CASSEARGMHQPQHF. DNA for the CDR3: TGTGCCAGCAGTGAAGCACGGGGGATGCATCAGCCCCAGCATTTT.

The chain couples TRBV5-4 to TRBJ2-4, with D uncertain. CDR1 and CDR2 (germline): SGHNT, YYREEE (reference sequence). Trimming removed 1 base from V and 0 bases from J, with 2 bases in between. This CDR3 has 13 amino acids. CDR3 sequence (DNA): TGTGCCAGCAGCTTGACAGCCAAAAACATTCAGTACTTC. Translation gives CASSLTAKNIQYF.

The sample holds many counts of this clonotype. The chain recombines TRBV5-4 with TRBJ2-5, with D perhaps TRBD1 (5 bases). The CDR3 loop spans 16 amino acids. Germline CDR1 and CDR2: SGHNT and YYREEE (reference sequence). Trimming removed 4 bases from V and 5 bases from J, with 21 bases in between. DNA of the CDR3: TGTGCCAGCAGCCCGGCGGCACAGGCCTTGGGGGAGACCCAGTACTTC. This translates into CASSPAAQALGETQYF.

This clonotype appeared many times. This chain links TRBV6-2 or TRBV6-3 with TRBJ1-5; D is undetermined. Germline values: CDR1 MNHEY, CDR2 SVGEGT. Trimming cost V 5 bases and J 5 bases, with 4 bases left between them. This CDR3 spans 11 amino acids. CDR3 sequence reads: CASSPHQPQHF. CDR3 in DNA: TGTGCCAGCAGTCCCCATCAGCCCCAGCATTTT.

A word on this clonotype: A far larger clone lies a single base away; this is likely a read error. The CDR3 region has the DNA TGTGCCAGCAGCTCAGGACAGGGGACCTACAATGAGCAGTACTTC. The encoded protein is CASSSGQGTYNEQYF. The chain uses TRBV5-4 and TRBJ2-7; 9 nucleotides agree with TRBD1. The CDR3 length is 15 residues. The trim removed 3 bases at V and 7 bases at J, leaving 11 bases unmatched. Germline CDR1 is SGHNT and CDR2 is YYREEE (reference sequence).

The sample holds many counts of this clonotype. The chain recombines TRBV5-1 with TRBJ2-3, with D possibly matching TRBD2 (6 bases). The germline CDR1 and CDR2 sequences are SGHRS and YFSETQ. The CDR3 runs to 17 residues. Trimming took off 4 bases at V and 6 bases at J, with 24 bases between the two ends. This CDR3 reads CASSLFSRGGGLDTQYF. CDR3 DNA sequence: TGCGCCAGCAGCCTATTCTCGCGTGGGGGAGGCCTGGATACGCAGTATTTT.

This clonotype showed up many times. The DNA of the CDR3 is TGCGCCAGCAGCCCTGGGACAGGGGGTATTGCCCTCCACTTT. As protein: CASSPGTGGIALHF. The gene calls are TRBV5-1 and TRBJ1-6; 11 nucleotides match TRBD1. This CDR3 is built from 14 residues. Trimming at V came to 4 bases and at J to 14 bases, leaving 8 bases not matched to a gene. CDR1 is SGHRS, CDR2 YFSETQ, per germline. Based on the CDR3 plus reference TRBV5-1 and TRBJ1-6, the full variable domain is KAGVTQTPRYLIKTRGQQVTLSCSPISGHRSVSWYQQTPGQGLQFLFEYFSETQRNKGNFPGRFSGRQFSNSRSEMNVSTLELGDSALYLCASSPGTGGIALHFGNGTRLTVT.

Many counts were recorded for this clonotype. This rearrangement joins TRBV4-1 to TRBJ2-7; 7 nucleotides agree with TRBD2. The CDR3 has 15 amino acids. Germline V lookup: CDR1 MGHRA, CDR2 YSYEKL. The J segment lost 3 bases and the V segment lost 0 bases, leaving 5 bases of the junction unmatched. As DNA, the CDR3 is TGCGCCAGCAGCCAAGACAAGAGCGGGGACTACGAGCAGTACTTC. Encoded protein: CASSQDKSGDYEQYF.

J is TRBJ2-2 and V is TRBV12-3 or TRBV12-4; D is ambiguous. The CDR3 runs to 14 residues. Trimming left V 4 bases short and J 3 bases short, with 9 bases between. In DNA, the CDR3 is TGTGCCAGCAGTTCACGGTCCTACACCGGGGAGCTGTTTTTT. Its translation is CASSSRSYTGELFF.

This clonotype was observed at least ten times. The chain joins TRBV20-1 to TRBJ2-3, with TRBD2 matching 9 bases. The germline V gene has CDR1 DFQATT and CDR2 SNEGSKA (reference sequence). Trimming took 6 bases from V and 5 from J; bases not matched to a gene: 9. This CDR3 is built from 14 residues. CDR3 nucleotide sequence: TGCAGTGCAATCGGGACTAGCAGTCAAGATACGCAGTATTTT. Its protein product is CSAIGTSSQDTQYF.

This clonotype was detected many times. V usage is TRBV12-3 or TRBV12-4 and J usage is TRBJ1-6, with 8 bases identical to TRBD1. This CDR3 contains 14 residues. Germline trimming cut 6 bases from V and 14 bases from J; bases unmatched to any gene: 12. In DNA, the CDR3 is TGTGCCAGCAGCCTGGGACAGGCTATCGGAGCCCTCCACTTT. Translated, it gives CASSLGQAIGALHF.

This clonotype appeared a few times. V gene TRBV5-1 combines with J gene TRBJ1-1; a weak D match, TRBD1 (5 bases). Germline V CDR1 and CDR2: SGHRS, YFSETQ. CDR3 length equals 15 residues. Between the trimmed V and J ends, which lost 2 bases and 1 base, there was a span of 12 bases. The CDR3 DNA sequence: TGCGCCAGCAGCTTCTCAGGGTTGGCGAACACTGAAGCTTTCTTT. It specifies CASSFSGLANTEAFF.

By its share, this clonotype is medium-sized. The chain employs TRBV6-2 or TRBV6-3 and TRBJ2-5; no clear D gene. The germline CDR1 and CDR2 sequences are MNHEY and SVGEGT. With 2 bases removed from V and 2 bases from J, the gap between germline ends came to 9 bases. This CDR3 has 14 amino acids. CDR3 in DNA: TGTGCCAGCAGTTACGCACAGAAACAAGAGACCCAGTACTTC. Its translation is CASSYAQKQETQYF.

This clonotype was seen repeatedly, ten times or more. J is TRBJ2-3 and V is TRBV5-1, with 13 bases fitting TRBD2. V trimming: 4 bases; J trimming: 1 base; junction bases outside the gene matches: 3. CDR1 and CDR2 (germline): SGHRS, YFSETQ. This CDR3 has 16 residues. This CDR3 is CASSPGLAGRTDTQYF. DNA for the CDR3: TGCGCCAGCAGCCCGGGACTAGCGGGACGCACAGATACGCAGTATTTT. The full variable domain, with the rest looked up from reference TRBV5-1 and TRBJ2-3, is KAGVTQTPRYLIKTRGQQVTLSCSPISGHRSVSWYQQTPGQGLQFLFEYFSETQRNKGNFPGRFSGRQFSNSRSEMNVSTLELGDSALYLCASSPGLAGRTDTQYFGPGTRLTVL.

By share, this clonotype counts as medium-sized (0.01 to 0.1%). The chain combines TRBV6-8 with TRBJ1-2; D perhaps matches TRBD1 (5 bases). V lost 6 bases to trimming and J lost 8 bases, with 22 bases between them. CDR3 length: 15 amino acids. Germline V gene lookup returns CDR1 MNHGY and CDR2 SAAAGT. CDR3 residues: CASSRPSVGAQGYTF. CDR3 DNA sequence: TGTGCCAGCAGCCGCCCCAGCGTAGGGGCGCAGGGCTACACCTTC.

About this clonotype itself: Because the CDR3's place on the DNA is in doubt, the DNA is left out and the CDR3 is given as listed by TCRdb. The chain couples TRBV19 to TRBJ2-2; the D call in the table, TRBD2, was not verified against the DNA. Germline assignment: CDR1 LNHDA and CDR2 SQIVND (reference sequence). The CDR3 sequence runs 18 residues, both termini included. CDR3 sequence reads: CANQGLAGGRRHRGAVFF.

This clonotype rates as medium-sized. The rearrangement joins TRBV6-2 or TRBV6-3 to TRBJ1-6; D unresolved. This CDR3 contains 13 residues. CDR1 is MNHEY, CDR2 SVGEGT, per germline. V lost 5 bases and J 9 bases, leaving 11 bases between the germline ends. Here the CDR3 DNA reads TGTGCCAGCAGTGAACCCGCAGCTTCACCCCTCCACTTT. Encoded protein: CASSEPAASPLHF.

The table lists this clonotype with many counts. The J gene is TRBJ2-7, the V gene TRBV28; TRBD2 matches 9 bases. Per the germline V gene, CDR1 is MDHEN and CDR2 is SYDVKM. The CDR3 runs to 14 residues. V dropped 1 base and J dropped 4; count of bases not matched to a gene: 2. CDR3 nucleotides: TGTGCCAGCAGTTTATCTAGCGGGATTTACGAGCAGTACTTC. Its protein product is CASSLSSGIYEQYF.

CDR3 in DNA: TGTGCCAGCACCCGCGGTGGCGGGTCCAATGAGCAGTTCTTC. Amino acids: CASTRGGGSNEQFF. The V and J genes are TRBV12-3 or TRBV12-4 and TRBJ2-1; a weak D match, TRBD2 (5 bases). The length of the CDR3 is 14 residues. The V end lost 7 bases, the J end lost 6 bases, and 16 bases lay between the germline ends.

This clonotype was counted many times. The genes are TRBV7-2 and TRBJ2-5; 14 positions match TRBD2. J lost 5 bases, V lost 4 bases, and 6 bases had no gene match. The V gene's germline CDR1 is SGHTA and CDR2 FQGNSA. The CDR3 is 16 residues long. CDR3 sequence reads: CASSSTSGRASETQYF. The CDR3 DNA follows: TGTGCCAGCAGCTCGACTAGCGGGAGGGCGAGCGAGACCCAGTACTTC.

This chain joins TRBV10-3 and TRBJ2-1; 12 positions match TRBD2. CDR1 and CDR2 from the germline V gene are ENHRY and SYGVKD. V trimming: 6 bases; J trimming: 6 bases; junction bases outside the gene matches: 9. This CDR3 has 16 amino acids. The CDR3 DNA sequence: TGTGCCATCAGGGGGGGGGCGACTAGCGGGAGCAATGAGCAGTTCTTC. It codes for CAIRGGATSGSNEQFF.

This rearrangement joins TRBV6-5 to TRBJ2-7; 7 bases fit TRBD1. After removal of 6 bases from V and 0 bases from J, the junction contained 2 bases not matched to a gene. CDR3 length: 13 amino acids. CDR1 is MNHEY, CDR2 SVGAGI, per germline. DNA for the CDR3: TGTGCCAGCAGACAGGGGACCTCCTACGAGCAGTACTTC. It is translated as CASRQGTSYEQYF.

The chain employs TRBV28 and TRBJ2-2; 10 bases line up with TRBD2. Germline trimming cut 6 bases from V and 1 base from J; bases unmatched to any gene: 5. Germline values: CDR1 MDHEN, CDR2 SYDVKM. The CDR3 extends over 16 amino acids. Here the CDR3 DNA reads TGTGCCAGCAGCCCCCGGACTAGCGGGAACACCGGGGAGCTGTTTTTT. Translated: CASSPRTSGNTGELFF. Full variable domain (missing parts from reference TRBV28 and TRBJ2-2): DVKVTQSSRYLVKRTGEKVFLECVQDMDHENMFWYRQDPGLGLRLIYFSYDVKMKEKGDIPEGYSVSREKKERFSLILESASTNQTSMYLCASSPRTSGNTGELFFGEGSRLTVL.

Of note for this clonotype: A far larger clone is just one base off, so this is likely a read error. The V gene is TRBV29-1, the J gene TRBJ2-7; 7 bases fit TRBD2. The CDR3 runs to 13 residues. Unmatched junction bases numbered 12, after V lost 6 bases and J lost 7 bases. CDR1 and CDR2 (germline): SQVTM, ANQGSEA. The DNA for the CDR3 is TGCAGCGTAAGCGGGGCTTCCGACAATGAGCAGTACTTC. Translation: CSVSGASDNEQYF.

Remarks on this clonotype: Given a far larger clone just one base away, this is likely a sequencing read error. This chain links TRBV6-6 with TRBJ1-2; D gene ambiguous. CDR3 size: 14 residues. Deletions cut 1 base from V and 2 bases from J, with 8 bases between. Germline V gene data show CDR1 as MNHNY and CDR2 as SVGAGI (reference sequence). CDR3 region: CASSYLAVNYGYTF. The CDR3 DNA is TGTGCCAGCAGTTACTTAGCCGTCAACTATGGCTACACCTTC.